This TCR beta chain was sequenced in a study of blood T cell repertoires in COVID-19. About the research overall: Samples came from the United States, Italy and Spain, spanning acute and convalescent COVID-19. Nucleic acid was either cDNA or gDNA, and it came from T cells, B-cell-depleted T cells, or PBMCs.

Deletions cut 0 bases from V and 3 bases from J, with 6 bases between. The CDR3 is 13 residues long. Germline CDR1 is SGDLS and CDR2 is YYNGEE. Per the authors' pipeline: It was from reference gene primer amplification that nucleated cell counts were estimated. Using immunoSEQ multiplex PCR, the repertoire was profiled, and TCRdb retains in-frame clones only, with some absent. V and J calls and clone size come straight from that table; D and trimming were deduced from the DNA. Of 130,000 to 150,000 clones listed, 81% are singletons. This clonotype originated in a human donor in a cohort sampled during active COVID-19. The rearrangement uses TRBV9 and TRBJ1-1, with D perhaps matching TRBD1 (5 bases). The sample consisted of peripheral blood. The CDR3 DNA reads as TGTGCCAGCAGCGTAGAAGGGGACACTGAAGCTTTCTTT. Its protein is CASSVEGDTEAFF.